The rows below give T cell receptor beta chains drawn from one sample of a study of cytomegalovirus exposure and HLA in healthy donors. The protocol was immunoSEQ multiplex PCR, while the TCRdb copy is restricted to in-frame clones and leaves out a portion. The repertoire has fewer than 250,000 clones, 75% to 80% of them found once; the top ten carry less than 2%. Material: PBMCs. The origin of the receptors is a male donor in good health and CMV-seronegative. The CDR3 runs from the conserved cysteine through the conserved F or W. A D gene is named only where the DNA matches it firmly. Clone size appears in some rows only: once, few, many, or a class for an expanded clone.

D	V	size	J	DNA	CDR3
TRBD1	TRBV6-6	-	TRBJ1-3	TGTGCCAGCAGGCGGGACAGTTCCTTCACTGGAAACACCATATATTTT	CASRRDSSFTGNTIYF
-	TRBV7-3	few	TRBJ1-2	TGTGCCAGCAGCCCTCGGGAGGGATATGGCTACACCTTC	CASSPREGYGYTF
-	TRBV5-1	-	TRBJ1-2	TGCGCCAGCAGCCCCGAACAGGCTAGCTATGGCTACACCTTC	CASSPEQASYGYTF
TRBD2	TRBV7-6	-	TRBJ2-2	TGTGCCAGCAGCTACCGAGCGGGAGGGGAAAAGGGAACCGGGGAGCTGTTTTTT	CASSYRAGGEKGTGELFF
TRBD2	TRBV7-9	-	TRBJ2-1	TGTGCCAGCAGCTCAACTAGCGGGATTGGGGAGTTCTTC	CASSSTSGIGEFF
TRBD2	TRBV28	-	TRBJ2-7	TGTGCCAGCAGTTTACGCCGGGAGGCGACAGACTTC	CASSLRREATDF
-	TRBV13	-	TRBJ2-1	TGTGCCAGCAGCTTCTCTCCCTATGAGCAGTTCTTC	CASSFSPYEQFF
TRBD2	TRBV7-2	-	TRBJ2-7	TGTGCCAGCAGCCGAACGACTAGCGGGGATGAGCAGTACTTC	CASSRTTSGDEQYF
-	TRBV6-4	-	TRBJ1-2	TGTGCCAGCAGTGGACGAGAAGGGGATGGCTACACCTTC	CASSGREGDGYTF
-	TRBV7-2	-	TRBJ1-6	TGTGCCAGCAGCTTGAGACAGGTTAATTCACCCCTCCACTTT	CASSLRQVNSPLHF
-	TRBV19	-	TRBJ1-1	TGTGCCAGTAGTAGGGCAGGGTGGAATGAAGCTTTCTTT	CASSRAGWNEAFF
-	TRBV5-4	few	TRBJ2-5	TGTGCCAGCAGCTTGGTGCAGGGTCGAGGAGAGACCCAGTACTTC	CASSLVQGRGETQYF
-	TRBV18	-	TRBJ2-4	TGTGCCAGCTCAGGAGGGGACTCCCCCTTAGCCAAAAACATTCAGTACTTC	CASSGGDSPLAKNIQYF
-	TRBV7-8	-	TRBJ1-2	TGTGCCAGCAGCTCGCGGACAGTAGCCGATGGCTACACCTTC	CASSSRTVADGYTF
-	TRBV11-2	-	TRBJ2-7	TGTGCCAGCAGCTTGCGGGATCCTACCGAGCAGTACTTC	CASSLRDPTEQYF
-	TRBV6-5	-	TRBJ2-3	TGTGCCAGCGCCCTGGGGCCAGATACGCAGTATTTT	CASALGPDTQYF
TRBD1	TRBV7-9	-	TRBJ2-7	TGTGCCAGCAGCACACGGGACAGCCCCTACGAGCAGTACTTC	CASSTRDSPYEQYF
TRBD2	TRBV7-9	once	TRBJ2-7	TGTGCCAGCAGCTTAGACTATCTAGCGGGGATCTCCTACGAGCAGTACTTC	CASSLDYLAGISYEQYF
-	TRBV2	-	TRBJ1-6	TGTGCCAGCACTAGCCCTGGTACAGGGATTAATTCACCCCTCCACTTT	CASTSPGTGINSPLHF
-	TRBV6-5	-	TRBJ2-7	TGTGCCAGCACTCCCGGGGGTACCTACGAGCAGTACTTC	CASTPGGTYEQYF
TRBD2	TRBV2	-	TRBJ2-6	TGTGCCAGCACCAGCGGGGTGAGCTCTGGGGCCAACGTCCTGACTTTC	CASTSGVSSGANVLTF
-	TRBV14	-	TRBJ2-4	TGTGCCAGCAGCCCACTATATAAAGAAGGGTCAGGGCGGATGGTTCAGTACTTC	CASSPLYKEGSGRMVQYF
-	TRBV7-9	-	TRBJ2-1	TGTGCCAGCAGCCCCTACCGGGGGGCCTCCTACAATGAGCAGTTCTTC	CASSPYRGASYNEQFF
-	TRBV7-9	once	TRBJ1-2	TGTGCCAGCAGCCCGGGGTTACCCAGGGGTGTGGATGGCTACACCTTC	CASSPGLPRGVDGYTF
-	TRBV9	-	TRBJ1-3	TGTGCCAGCAGCCGCGATGGGGGGGCTGCTGGAAACACCATATATTTT	CASSRDGGAAGNTIYF
-	TRBV6-5	-	TRBJ2-1	TGTGCCAGCAGTTACTCCGGAGGGAGCTCCTACAATGAGCAGTTCTTC	CASSYSGGSSYNEQFF
TRBD1	TRBV27	-	TRBJ2-1	TGTGCCAGCAGTTCCCTGGGGACAGGAGGATTGGATGAGCAGTTCTTC	CASSSLGTGGLDEQFF
-	TRBV6-1	-	TRBJ1-2	TGTGCCAGCAGTGTTGGACACCAAGCTAACTATGGCTACACCTTC	CASSVGHQANYGYTF
-	TRBV6-1	-	TRBJ2-4	TGTGCCAGCACCAGGGAAAACATTCAGTACTTC	CASTRENIQYF
TRBD1	TRBV5-1	-	TRBJ2-5	TGCGCCAGCAGCGAACCGGGACAGGGGGGAGTGGAGACCCAGTACTTC	CASSEPGQGGVETQYF
-	TRBV11-2	-	TRBJ2-7	TGTGCCAGCAGCTTACATCAGTATTTCTCCTACGAGCAGTACTTC	CASSLHQYFSYEQYF
TRBD1	TRBV28	-	TRBJ1-4	TGTGCCAGCAGTATCCGGCGGGACAGAGGGGTTGGAAAACTGTTTTTT	CASSIRRDRGVGKLFF
-	TRBV7-2	-	TRBJ2-1	TGTGCCAGCAGCCCTCGGGTCCAACCGGATGAGCAGTTCTTC	CASSPRVQPDEQFF
TRBD1	TRBV28	-	TRBJ1-5	TGTGCCAGCAGTTTATACCCAACAGGGGACCCTAGCAATCAGCCCCAGCATTTT	CASSLYPTGDPSNQPQHF
TRBD1	TRBV10-1	-	TRBJ2-7	TGCGCCAGCAGTGAGTCTGAGGACAGGGGCTCCTACGAGCAGTACTTC	CASSESEDRGSYEQYF
-	TRBV2	few	TRBJ1-1	TGTGCCACGTTAGACAAGAACACTGAAGCTTTCTTT	CATLDKNTEAFF
-	TRBV5-1	-	TRBJ2-5	TGCGCCAGCAGCTTGCAAACAGGAAGAAGAGAGACCCAGTACTTC	CASSLQTGRRETQYF
-	TRBV7-8	few	TRBJ2-7	TGTGCCAGCAGCACATACTACGAGCAGTACTTC	CASSTYYEQYF
-	TRBV9	few	TRBJ1-2	TGTGCCAGCAGCCCAGGGGTCGGCTACACCTTC	CASSPGVGYTF
-	TRBV7-9	-	TRBJ2-7	TGTGCCAGCAGCTTACAGGACTACGAGCAGTACTTC	CASSLQDYEQYF
-	TRBV5-1	once	TRBJ2-1	TGCGCCAGCAGCCGGTCCCGGGAGTCCCCCGATGAGCAGTTCTTC	CASSRSRESPDEQFF
-	TRBV10-3	few	TRBJ1-2	TGTGCCATCAGTCCCGCAGCTAACTATGGCTACACCTTC	CAISPAANYGYTF
TRBD1	TRBV19	-	TRBJ1-5	TGTGCCAGTAGTATAGGACAGGGAGGTCAGCCCCAGCATTTT	CASSIGQGGQPQHF
TRBD2	TRBV6-6	-	TRBJ2-7	TGTGCCAGCAGGACTAGCGGGAACCAGTACGAGCAGTACTTC	CASRTSGNQYEQYF
TRBD1	TRBV10-3	-	TRBJ1-2	TGTGCCATCAGTGAGAGGGGGCGCGACTATGGCTACACCTTC	CAISERGRDYGYTF
TRBD2	TRBV11-3	-	TRBJ2-3	TGTGCCAGCAGCTTAGGGCTAGCGGCTAGCACAGATACGCAGTATTTT	CASSLGLAASTDTQYF
-	TRBV9	once	TRBJ1-2	TGTGCCAGCAGCGTAGTCCTAGGGGTCGGCTACACCTTC	CASSVVLGVGYTF
-	TRBV7-9	-	TRBJ2-7	TGTGCCAGCAGCTTACTCCCCTACGAGCAGTACTTC	CASSLLPYEQYF
-	TRBV9	once	TRBJ2-1	TGTGCCAGCAGCGTAGAGAGGATATCCTACAATGAGCAGTTCTTC	CASSVERISYNEQFF
-	TRBV7-8	-	TRBJ1-5	TGTGCCAGCAGCGCCGCAACAGGTTCACATCAGCCCCAGCATTTT	CASSAATGSHQPQHF
-	TRBV11-3	-	TRBJ1-1	TGTGCCAGCAGCTTCTCTGGCCGGAACACTGAAGCTTTCTTT	CASSFSGRNTEAFF